These T cell receptor beta chains were read from a single sample in a study of cytomegalovirus exposure and HLA in healthy donors. Some clones are missing from TCRdb's copy, which holds only in-frame ones; the method was immunoSEQ multiplex PCR. The sample contains under 140,000 clones, approximately 83% of which appear only once. Sequenced material: PBMCs. The origin of the receptors is a man aged 40-49 years in good health and CMV-seronegative. The CDR3 runs from the conserved cysteine through the conserved F or W. The order of the fields is clone size, D gene, J gene, V gene, CDR3 DNA, CDR3 protein. A D gene is named only where the DNA matches it firmly. Expanded clones get a size class; other rows say once, few or many, or leave the size out.

clone_size: -
d_call: TRBD2
j_call: TRBJ2-2
v_call: TRBV6-5
cdr3_nt: TGTGCCAGCAGGGGAGCGGGGGGGCCGACCGGGGAGCTGTTTTTT
cdr3_aa: CASRGAGGPTGELFF

clone_size: -
d_call: -
j_call: TRBJ2-7
v_call: TRBV15
cdr3_nt: TGTGCCACCAGCAGAGACCAGGGACAGTTCGGGGGCGAGCAGTACTTC
cdr3_aa: CATSRDQGQFGGEQYF

clone_size: -
d_call: -
j_call: TRBJ1-5
v_call: TRBV6-6
cdr3_nt: TGTGCCAGCAGTTACGGTGGGGCAGGGCAGCCCCAGCATTTT
cdr3_aa: CASSYGGAGQPQHF

clone_size: -
d_call: TRBD1
j_call: TRBJ2-7
v_call: TRBV28
cdr3_nt: TGTGCCAGCAGCCGCATAAGGGGGCTCGAGCAGTACTTC
cdr3_aa: CASSRIRGLEQYF

clone_size: -
d_call: -
j_call: TRBJ2-2
v_call: TRBV9
cdr3_nt: TGTGCCAGCAGCACCAGACTAGCGAACACCGGGGAGCTGTTTTTT
cdr3_aa: CASSTRLANTGELFF

clone_size: -
d_call: TRBD2
j_call: TRBJ2-1
v_call: TRBV15
cdr3_nt: TGTGCCACCCACCGGCCGACTACTTCAGCGGGGGAGAACTACAATGAGCAGTTCTTC
cdr3_aa: CATHRPTTSAGENYNEQFF

clone_size: few
d_call: TRBD2
j_call: TRBJ2-1
v_call: TRBV2
cdr3_nt: TGTGCCAGCAAGGCGGGGGGGCCTAGTGAGCAGTTCTTC
cdr3_aa: CASKAGGPSEQFF

clone_size: -
d_call: -
j_call: TRBJ1-1
v_call: TRBV4-3
cdr3_nt: TGCGCCAGCAGCCAAGACTCGGGGAAGAACACTGAAGCTTTCTTT
cdr3_aa: CASSQDSGKNTEAFF

clone_size: -
d_call: TRBD1
j_call: TRBJ1-5
v_call: TRBV4-1
cdr3_nt: TGCGCCAGCAGCCAAGACGGGACCGGGACAGCAGATAATCAGCCCCAGCATTTT
cdr3_aa: CASSQDGTGTADNQPQHF

clone_size: -
d_call: -
j_call: TRBJ2-7
v_call: TRBV28
cdr3_nt: TGTGCCAGCAGTTTGGGACACACCTACGAGCAGTACTTC
cdr3_aa: CASSLGHTYEQYF

clone_size: -
d_call: TRBD2
j_call: TRBJ2-7
v_call: TRBV2
cdr3_nt: TGTGCCAGCCCGCTTGGGGGGGAGTCCCACGAGCAGTACTTC
cdr3_aa: CASPLGGESHEQYF

clone_size: -
d_call: TRBD1
j_call: TRBJ1-6
v_call: TRBV30
cdr3_nt: TGTGCCTGGGACAGGGCGCGACAGAGGGAAAATTCACCCCTCCACTTT
cdr3_aa: CAWDRARQRENSPLHF

clone_size: -
d_call: -
j_call: TRBJ2-3
v_call: TRBV28
cdr3_nt: TGTGCCAGCAGTTTGCAGACATATACGCAGTATTTT
cdr3_aa: CASSLQTYTQYF

clone_size: -
d_call: TRBD1
j_call: TRBJ1-2
v_call: TRBV5-5
cdr3_nt: TGTGCCAGCCTCCAAGGGGGCCTTAACTATGGCTACACCTTC
cdr3_aa: CASLQGGLNYGYTF

clone_size: -
d_call: TRBD2
j_call: TRBJ2-2
v_call: TRBV4-3
cdr3_nt: TGCGCCAGCAGCCGAGCGGGACTACTGAACACCGGGGAGCTGTTTTTT
cdr3_aa: CASSRAGLLNTGELFF

clone_size: -
d_call: TRBD1
j_call: TRBJ2-7
v_call: TRBV9
cdr3_nt: TGTGCCAGCAGCCCTCGGACAGGGGGGAACTACGAGCAGTACTTC
cdr3_aa: CASSPRTGGNYEQYF

clone_size: -
d_call: -
j_call: TRBJ1-6
v_call: TRBV5-1
cdr3_nt: TGCGCCAGCAGCTTGCCAGGGGATAATTCACCCCTCCACTTT
cdr3_aa: CASSLPGDNSPLHF

clone_size: -
d_call: -
j_call: TRBJ1-1
v_call: TRBV7-2
cdr3_nt: TGTGCCAGCAGTCAAAGAACAGGGCCGAGCACTGAAGCTTTCTTT
cdr3_aa: CASSQRTGPSTEAFF

clone_size: -
d_call: -
j_call: TRBJ1-6
v_call: TRBV30
cdr3_nt: TGTGCCTGGAGTCCTCCCAGGGCCAGTTGGACACCCCTCCACTTT
cdr3_aa: CAWSPPRASWTPLHF

clone_size: -
d_call: TRBD1
j_call: TRBJ1-1
v_call: TRBV28
cdr3_nt: TGTGCCGTTCTATCCCGGGACAGGGGGCGCCGGACTGAAGCTTTCTTT
cdr3_aa: CAVLSRDRGRRTEAFF

clone_size: -
d_call: -
j_call: TRBJ1-3
v_call: TRBV30
cdr3_nt: TGTGCCTGGAGTTCTAGGACAGCCGGAAACACCATATATTTT
cdr3_aa: CAWSSRTAGNTIYF

clone_size: -
d_call: -
j_call: TRBJ1-6
v_call: TRBV4-1
cdr3_nt: TGCGCCAGCAGCCAAGATATCCTGCGGAATTCACCCCTCCACTTT
cdr3_aa: CASSQDILRNSPLHF

clone_size: few
d_call: -
j_call: TRBJ1-5
v_call: TRBV2
cdr3_nt: TGTGCCAGCAGTGACGGGGTCCAGCCCCAGCATTTT
cdr3_aa: CASSDGVQPQHF

clone_size: -
d_call: -
j_call: TRBJ1-1
v_call: TRBV13
cdr3_nt: TGTGCCAGCAGCTTAGGCCTTGGGTGGGAGCGGAACACTGAAGCTTTCTTT
cdr3_aa: CASSLGLGWERNTEAFF

clone_size: -
d_call: -
j_call: TRBJ2-5
v_call: TRBV10-3
cdr3_nt: TGTGCCATCAGTGGAGGGGGGGGAACTCAGTACTTC
cdr3_aa: CAISGGGGTQYF

clone_size: -
d_call: -
j_call: TRBJ1-4
v_call: TRBV28
cdr3_nt: TGTGCCAGCAGTTTTTCGGCGGGGGCTAATGAAAAACTGTTTTTT
cdr3_aa: CASSFSAGANEKLFF

clone_size: few
d_call: TRBD1
j_call: TRBJ1-2
v_call: TRBV4-1
cdr3_nt: TGCGCCAGCAGCCAATCGGGACAGCTCCCATACACCTTC
cdr3_aa: CASSQSGQLPYTF

clone_size: few
d_call: -
j_call: TRBJ1-4
v_call: TRBV6-1
cdr3_nt: TGTGCCAGCAGGCAAGTCCTGGAGAGGAATGAAAAACTGTTTTTT
cdr3_aa: CASRQVLERNEKLFF

clone_size: -
d_call: -
j_call: TRBJ2-7
v_call: TRBV29-1
cdr3_nt: TGCAGCGTTGTCCGGGGGTCCGTAATCGACGAGCAGTACTTC
cdr3_aa: CSVVRGSVIDEQYF

clone_size: -
d_call: -
j_call: TRBJ1-3
v_call: TRBV19
cdr3_nt: TGTGCCAGTAGTTCCAGAAGAGGATCTGGAAACACCATATATTTT
cdr3_aa: CASSSRRGSGNTIYF

clone_size: -
d_call: TRBD1
j_call: TRBJ1-2
v_call: TRBV6-1
cdr3_nt: TGTGCCAGCCGAACAGGGGGCGTAGGGTATGGCTACACCTTC
cdr3_aa: CASRTGGVGYGYTF

clone_size: -
d_call: TRBD2
j_call: TRBJ2-7
v_call: TRBV2
cdr3_nt: TGTGCCAGCAGGAATAGCGGGGGCCTTCTCGAGCAGTACTTC
cdr3_aa: CASRNSGGLLEQYF

clone_size: -
d_call: TRBD1
j_call: TRBJ1-1
v_call: TRBV6-5
cdr3_nt: TGTGCCAGCAGTTACTCGAAGGACAGGGGGTCTGCTTTCTTT
cdr3_aa: CASSYSKDRGSAFF

clone_size: -
d_call: TRBD1
j_call: TRBJ1-6
v_call: TRBV5-1
cdr3_nt: TGCGCCAGCAGCGGGGACAGGGGTAAGGATTCACCCCTCCACTTT
cdr3_aa: CASSGDRGKDSPLHF

clone_size: -
d_call: TRBD1
j_call: TRBJ2-7
v_call: TRBV28
cdr3_nt: TGTGCCAGCAGTTTGGGACAGATAAACTACGAGCAGTACTTC
cdr3_aa: CASSLGQINYEQYF

clone_size: -
d_call: -
j_call: TRBJ1-1
v_call: TRBV28
cdr3_nt: TGTGCCAGCAGTTTAGTAGGCAGGGAAACTGAAGCTTTCTTT
cdr3_aa: CASSLVGRETEAFF

clone_size: -
d_call: -
j_call: TRBJ1-2
v_call: TRBV19
cdr3_nt: TGTGCCAGTACCGGGACATCCTACCCGAACTATGGCTACACCTTC
cdr3_aa: CASTGTSYPNYGYTF

clone_size: -
d_call: -
j_call: TRBJ2-3
v_call: TRBV2
cdr3_nt: TGTGCCAGCAGTGGTAGAGCGGTGCGCACAGATACGCAGTATTTT
cdr3_aa: CASSGRAVRTDTQYF

clone_size: once
d_call: -
j_call: TRBJ1-5
v_call: TRBV6-1
cdr3_nt: TGTGCCAGCAGTGAAGGTCTTGGAGATCAGCCCCAGCATTTT
cdr3_aa: CASSEGLGDQPQHF

clone_size: -
d_call: -
j_call: TRBJ1-2
v_call: TRBV4-3
cdr3_nt: TGCGCCAGCAGCCAAGGTCAGGGACTGGAGGGTGGCTACACCTTC
cdr3_aa: CASSQGQGLEGGYTF

clone_size: -
d_call: TRBD2
j_call: TRBJ2-3
v_call: TRBV7-9
cdr3_nt: TGTGCCAGCAGCTTTCCGGGACTAGCGGCCGAATCAGATACGCAGTATTTT
cdr3_aa: CASSFPGLAAESDTQYF

clone_size: once
d_call: TRBD2
j_call: TRBJ2-1
v_call: TRBV29-1
cdr3_nt: TGCAGCGTTGAAGGCGGGAGTATAGCGGGGGTGGGGAATGAGCAGTTCTTC
cdr3_aa: CSVEGGSIAGVGNEQFF

clone_size: -
d_call: TRBD1
j_call: TRBJ2-7
v_call: TRBV2
cdr3_nt: TGTGCCAGCGGCCCGGACAGGCGTTACGAGCAGTACTTC
cdr3_aa: CASGPDRRYEQYF

clone_size: -
d_call: TRBD1
j_call: TRBJ2-1
v_call: TRBV5-1
cdr3_nt: TGCGCCAGCAGCTTATGGGACAGCTACAATGAGCAGTTCTTC
cdr3_aa: CASSLWDSYNEQFF

clone_size: -
d_call: -
j_call: TRBJ2-3
v_call: TRBV5-4
cdr3_nt: TGTGCCAGCAGCCTCCGGTCCAGCACAGATACGCAGTATTTT
cdr3_aa: CASSLRSSTDTQYF

clone_size: -
d_call: TRBD1
j_call: TRBJ1-6
v_call: TRBV5-1
cdr3_nt: TGCGCCAGCAGCTTGGGATCGGGAGGGGGCAATTCACCCCTCCACTTT
cdr3_aa: CASSLGSGGGNSPLHF

clone_size: -
d_call: TRBD1
j_call: TRBJ2-7
v_call: TRBV5-1
cdr3_nt: TGCGCCAGCTCGGGACAGAAGAGGGACGAGCAGTACTTC
cdr3_aa: CASSGQKRDEQYF

clone_size: -
d_call: -
j_call: TRBJ1-1
v_call: TRBV19
cdr3_nt: TGTGCCAGTAGTATAGACCCGAGGACTGAAGCTTTCTTT
cdr3_aa: CASSIDPRTEAFF

clone_size: -
d_call: -
j_call: TRBJ2-5
v_call: TRBV7-9
cdr3_nt: TGTGCCAGCAGCCTACGACAGCTCCAAGAGACCCAGTACTTC
cdr3_aa: CASSLRQLQETQYF

clone_size: few
d_call: -
j_call: TRBJ2-2
v_call: TRBV9
cdr3_nt: TGTGCCAGCAGCGTAGGTCCTAGTGGCACCGGGGAGCTGTTTTTT
cdr3_aa: CASSVGPSGTGELFF

clone_size: -
d_call: -
j_call: TRBJ1-1
v_call: TRBV6-5
cdr3_nt: TGTGCCAGCAGTTCAGTGAACACTGAAGCTTTCTTT
cdr3_aa: CASSSVNTEAFF

clone_size: -
d_call: -
j_call: TRBJ1-2
v_call: TRBV28
cdr3_nt: TGTGCCAGCACGGGGGAACGCGTCTATGGCTACACCTTC
cdr3_aa: CASTGERVYGYTF

clone_size: -
d_call: TRBD1
j_call: TRBJ2-1
v_call: TRBV5-1
cdr3_nt: TGCGCCAGCAGCCAAGGACAGGGGGCGTCCCTGGCCTTGAGCCTTGGTGAGCAGTTCTTC
cdr3_aa: CASSQGQGASLALSLGEQFF

clone_size: once
d_call: TRBD2
j_call: TRBJ2-1
v_call: TRBV9
cdr3_nt: TGTGCCAGCAGCGTCCGCCCTAGCGGTAGCTCCTACAATGAGCAGTTCTTC
cdr3_aa: CASSVRPSGSSYNEQFF

clone_size: -
d_call: TRBD1
j_call: TRBJ2-5
v_call: TRBV5-1
cdr3_nt: TGCGCCAGCAGCCCCAGGGGGCTAGAGACCCAGTACTTC
cdr3_aa: CASSPRGLETQYF

clone_size: -
d_call: TRBD1
j_call: TRBJ2-1
v_call: TRBV30
cdr3_nt: TGTGCCTGGAGTGCAGGACAGGGGGCAATCGATGAGCAGTTCTTC
cdr3_aa: CAWSAGQGAIDEQFF

clone_size: -
d_call: -
j_call: TRBJ1-2
v_call: TRBV29-1
cdr3_nt: TGCAGCGTTGCTGCTACCTATGGCTACACCTTC
cdr3_aa: CSVAATYGYTF

clone_size: -
d_call: TRBD1
j_call: TRBJ1-2
v_call: TRBV7-8
cdr3_nt: TGTGCCAGCAGCTTAAACCAGGGGGGACACTATGGCTACACCTTC
cdr3_aa: CASSLNQGGHYGYTF

clone_size: -
d_call: TRBD1
j_call: TRBJ1-1
v_call: TRBV5-1
cdr3_nt: TGCGCCAGCAGGGAGGGACAGGGGAACACTGAAGCTTTCTTT
cdr3_aa: CASREGQGNTEAFF

clone_size: few
d_call: -
j_call: TRBJ2-3
v_call: TRBV7-6
cdr3_nt: TGTGCCAGCAGCTTAGGGGCCGGAGGGGGGGGCACAGATACGCAGTATTTT
cdr3_aa: CASSLGAGGGGTDTQYF